These T cell receptor beta chains were read from a single sample in a study of T cell responses to AZD1222 COVID-19 vaccine. The method was immunoSEQ multiplex PCR; TCRdb's version includes in-frame clones alone and lacks a portion of them. The sample records tens of thousands of clones, about four fifths being singletons. Material: peripheral blood, obtained 28 days after the second AZD1222 dose. The receptors come from an adult who received the AZD1222 COVID-19 vaccine. CDR3s include the opening cysteine and the closing phenylalanine or tryptophan. D genes are given only for firm matches. Where a row states a size, it is once, few, many or the class of an expanded clone; other rows omit it.

v_call	clone_size	j_call	d_call	cdr3_nt	cdr3_aa
TRBV7-9	-	TRBJ2-5	-	TGTGCCAGCAGCTGGGGACTCCGGGAAGAGACCCAGTACTTC	CASSWGLREETQYF
TRBV14	once	TRBJ2-1	-	TGTGCCAGCAGCCAAGACCTAGGTTTCAATGAGCAGTTCTTC	CASSQDLGFNEQFF
TRBV6-5	-	TRBJ2-2	-	TGTGCCAGCAGTTATCGCCGATACACCGGGGAGCTGTTTTTT	CASSYRRYTGELFF
TRBV23-1	once	TRBJ2-7	-	TGCGCCAGCAGTCAGGGCAGCTCCTACGAGCAGTACTTC	CASSQGSSYEQYF
TRBV4-3	-	TRBJ1-5	-	TGCGCCAGCAGCCAAGTTTATAGTAGCAATCAGCCCCAGCATTTT	CASSQVYSSNQPQHF
TRBV19	-	TRBJ1-6	TRBD1	TGTGCCAGCGGAGAACAGGGGGCTATTATGAATTCACCCCTCCACTTT	CASGEQGAIMNSPLHF
TRBV5-5	-	TRBJ2-7	TRBD2	TGTGCCAGCAGCTTGACTAGCGGGGGTATCTCCTACGAGCAGTACTTC	CASSLTSGGISYEQYF
TRBV10-1	-	TRBJ1-1	-	TGCGCCAGCAGTGTTCGGACATCTGGCACTGAAGCTTTCTTT	CASSVRTSGTEAFF
TRBV6-1	-	TRBJ2-3	-	TGTGCCAGCAGTGAAGCCGGCGGGACAGATACGCAGTATTTT	CASSEAGGTDTQYF
TRBV5-1	-	TRBJ2-7	-	TGCGCCAGCAGCTTGGACCCTACAACATACTACGAGCAGTACTTC	CASSLDPTTYYEQYF
TRBV11-2	-	TRBJ2-1	-	TGTGCCAGCAGCTACCGCGGGACCTACAATGAGCAGTTCTTC	CASSYRGTYNEQFF
TRBV11-2	-	TRBJ2-6	-	TGTGCCAGCAGCTTAGCCGGTTGGTTTCCTGGGGCCAACGTCCTGACTTTC	CASSLAGWFPGANVLTF
TRBV9	-	TRBJ2-3	-	TGTGCCAGCAGCCTCCATACCACAGATACGCAGTATTTT	CASSLHTTDTQYF
TRBV28	few	TRBJ2-2	-	TGTGCCAGCCGACCGGCGGGCGGGGAGCTGTTTTTT	CASRPAGGELFF
TRBV28	-	TRBJ2-7	-	TGTGCCAGCAGTATGGTACGAGGGACCGAGCAGTACTTC	CASSMVRGTEQYF
TRBV28	-	TRBJ2-3	TRBD2	TGTGCCAGCAGAGATAGCGGGGGCCCATCGCCTGAGACGCAGTATTTT	CASRDSGGPSPETQYF
TRBV30	-	TRBJ1-5	-	TGTGCCTGGAGTGTACTTGGGAATCAGCCCCAGCATTTT	CAWSVLGNQPQHF
TRBV5-1	-	TRBJ2-5	TRBD1	TGCGCCAGCAGCTTGGAGACAGGGGGCTCGGAGACCCAGTACTTC	CASSLETGGSETQYF
TRBV6-5	few	TRBJ1-6	-	TGTGCCAGCATCCCGAGCTCCTATAATTCACCCCTCCACTTT	CASIPSSYNSPLHF
TRBV9	-	TRBJ1-6	-	TGTGCCAGCAGCGTTGACAGCCTCGGGAATTCACCCCTCCACTTT	CASSVDSLGNSPLHF
TRBV2	few	TRBJ1-2	-	TGTGCCAGCAGCGCCTCTGGGACATTCAACTATGGCTACACCTTC	CASSASGTFNYGYTF
TRBV5-4	-	TRBJ2-7	-	TGTGCCAGCAACCCGACAGACTCCTACGAGCAGTACTTC	CASNPTDSYEQYF
TRBV30	-	TRBJ2-5	-	TGTGCCTGGAGCCCGACAAAGACCCAGTACTTC	CAWSPTKTQYF
TRBV9	few	TRBJ1-3	-	TGTGCCAGCAGCGACCTGGGAATGCTCGGAGGAAACACCATATATTTT	CASSDLGMLGGNTIYF
TRBV6-5	-	TRBJ1-4	-	TGTGCCAGCACCTTTGGGGGGGGTAATGAAAAACTGTTTTTT	CASTFGGGNEKLFF
TRBV5-1	-	TRBJ1-5	-	TGCGCCAGCAGCTGGGAACACGGCCAGCCCCAGCATTTT	CASSWEHGQPQHF
TRBV19	few	TRBJ2-1	TRBD2	TGTGCCAGTAGTAGCGGGGGTACGAATGAGCAGTTCTTC	CASSSGGTNEQFF